The 20 T cell receptor beta chains listed next were all sequenced from one sample in a study of control samples from healthy donors and cancer patients. TCRdb's copy holds only in-frame clones and misses some; the assay was immunoSEQ multiplex PCR. The sample holds 100,000 to 150,000 clones, more than 85% seen once. What was sequenced was blood. These receptors were collected from a man aged 18 to 30 in good health.

This clone was recorded once. This rearrangement joins TRBV9 to TRBJ2-2; D remains ambiguous. CDR1 and CDR2 from the germline V gene are SGDLS and YYNGEE. The CDR3 is 13 residues long. The ends were cut back, 3 bases at V and 1 base at J, with 4 bases in the middle. DNA of the CDR3: TGTGCCAGCAGCGGGAGGAACACCGGGGAGCTGTTTTTT. Translation gives CASSGRNTGELFF.

J is TRBJ1-1 and V is TRBV4-3; 12 positions agree with TRBD1. Trimming took 1 base from V and 3 from J; bases not matched to a gene: 9. The length of the CDR3 is 18 residues. Germline-derived CDR1 and CDR2 are LGHNA and YSLEER. The CDR3 is CASSQGPGQGARDTEAFF. CDR3 bases: TGCGCCAGCAGCCAAGGTCCGGGACAGGGGGCGCGGGACACTGAAGCTTTCTTT.

The chain links TRBV9 to TRBJ1-3, with 9 nucleotides matching TRBD1. V dropped 4 bases and J dropped 0; count of bases not matched to a gene: 8. CDR1 SGDLS and CDR2 YYNGEE come from the germline V gene. This CDR3 comprises 17 residues. The CDR3 reads CASSPQQGAISGNTIYF. The CDR3 coding sequence is TGTGCCAGCAGCCCGCAACAGGGGGCCATCTCTGGAAACACCATATATTTT.

This rearrangement joins TRBV2 to TRBJ2-1; D not resolved. The CDR3 has 15 amino acids. Germline V lookup: CDR1 SNHLY, CDR2 FYNNEI. Trimming stripped 5 bases from V and 0 bases from J, with 11 bases between. The CDR3, as DNA: TGTGCCAGCAGTCGAGACTTGAGCTCCTACAATGAGCAGTTCTTC. It yields the protein CASSRDLSSYNEQFF.

The rearrangement joins TRBV18 to TRBJ1-2, with no clear D. CDR3 size: 14 residues. Germline V gene sequence: CDR1 KGHSH, CDR2 LQKENI. The V end was cut by 3 bases, the J end by 0 bases, with 8 bases between. The CDR3 loop is CASSPGESNYGYTF. The CDR3 DNA sequence: TGTGCCAGCTCACCCGGGGAATCTAACTATGGCTACACCTTC.

The rearrangement uses TRBV7-8 and TRBJ2-5; 9 positions agree with TRBD2. The germline gives CDR1 SGHVS, CDR2 FQNEAQ. Losses at the gene ends were 4 bases for V and 5 bases for J; bases not matched to a gene: 8. This CDR3 has 15 amino acids. In nucleotides, the CDR3 is TGTGCCAGCAGCTCAAATAGCGGGAGTGGGGAGACCCAGTACTTC. Translation gives CASSSNSGSGETQYF.

This chain joins TRBV3-1 (or the pseudogene TRBV3-2) and TRBJ2-1, with 10 bases aligning to TRBD2. This CDR3 contains 16 residues. Unmatched junction bases numbered 7, after V lost 2 bases and J lost 6 bases. The V gene's germline CDR1 is LGHDT and CDR2 YNNKEL (reference sequence). CDR3 region: CASSQPSGSGSNEQFF. CDR3 nucleotide sequence: TGTGCCAGCAGCCAACCTAGCGGGAGCGGGAGCAATGAGCAGTTCTTC.

This clone was detected ten times or more. The chain has TRBV7-2 and TRBJ1-5; possibly TRBD1 for D (6 bases). In germline, CDR1 is SGHTA, CDR2 FQGNSA. The CDR3 extends over 14 amino acids. V shed 6 bases and J shed 2 bases, with 11 bases lying between them. CDR3 DNA sequence: TGTGCCAGCAGTTACAGGGACCGCAATCAGCCCCAGCATTTT. Translating gives CASSYRDRNQPQHF. Filled out from reference TRBV7-2 and TRBJ1-5, the complete variable domain reads GAGVSQSPSNKVTEKGKDVELRCDPISGHTALYWYRQSLGQGLEFLIYFQGNSAPDKSGLPSDRFSAERTGGSVSTLTIQRTQQEDSAVYLCASSYRDRNQPQHFGDGTRLSIL.

This clone has a single count. The chain employs TRBV28 and TRBJ1-4; D is unclear. The CDR3 runs 12 residues. V was trimmed by 8 bases and J by 0 bases, leaving 4 bases between them. Germline V lookup: CDR1 MDHEN, CDR2 SYDVKM. The CDR3 loop reads CASDTTNEKLFF. CDR3 bases: TGTGCCAGCGACACAACTAATGAAAAACTGTTTTTT.

The chain has TRBV5-6 and TRBJ2-7, with D possibly TRBD2 on 6 matching bases. The CDR3 runs to 13 residues. The ends were cut back, 3 bases at V and 0 bases at J, with 7 bases in the middle. Germline assignment: CDR1 SGHDT and CDR2 YYEEEE. In DNA, the CDR3 is TGTGCCAGCAGCTCCGGGAGCTCCTACGAGCAGTACTTC. Protein: CASSSGSSYEQYF.

This clone has just one count. The CDR3 is CASSLQAIRDNEQFF. The CDR3 bases are TGTGCCAGCAGCTTACAGGCAATTCGTGACAATGAGCAGTTCTTC. The chain couples TRBV7-9 to TRBJ2-1; D ambiguous. The V gene's germline CDR1 is SEHNR and CDR2 FQNEAQ (reference sequence). This CDR3 is built from 15 residues. Trimming removed 2 bases at V and 5 bases at J, with 13 bases between. Full variable domain (rest looked up from reference TRBV7-9 and TRBJ2-1): DTGVSQNPRHKITKRGQNVTFRCDPISEHNRLYWYRQTLGQGPEFLTYFQNEAQLEKSRLLSDRFSAERPKGSFSTLEIQRTEQGDSAMYLCASSLQAIRDNEQFFGPGTRLTVL.

This clone appeared a few times. The chain has TRBV27 and TRBJ1-6, with no clear D. Trimming left V 3 bases short and J 9 bases short, with 12 bases between. CDR1 and CDR2 from the germline V gene are MNHEY and SMNVEV (reference sequence). This CDR3 region has 14 residues. This CDR3 reads CASSFSRSGSPLHF. The CDR3 DNA reads as TGTGCCAGCAGTTTTTCCAGGTCCGGTTCACCCCTCCACTTT.

This chain links TRBV4-3 with TRBJ1-2; 10 nucleotides agree with TRBD1. The germline CDR1 and CDR2 sequences are LGHNA and YSLEER. The CDR3 loop spans 14 amino acids. V gave up 1 base and J gave up 4 bases; unmatched junction bases: 0. CDR3 in amino acids: CASSQGQGAYGYTF. The CDR3 nucleotides read TGCGCCAGCAGCCAAGGACAGGGGGCCTATGGCTACACCTTC.

The chain joins TRBV10-3 to TRBJ2-2; TRBD1 aligns across 10 bases. This CDR3 is built from 14 residues. Germline-derived CDR1 and CDR2 are ENHRY and SYGVKD. J gave up 7 bases and V 8 bases, and 7 bases lay outside the gene matches. CDR3 in DNA: TGTGCCATCTTTGACAGGGGGCATGGCGGGGAGCTGTTTTTT. Its protein product is CAIFDRGHGGELFF.

Only one count was recorded for this clone. This chain connects TRBV19 to TRBJ1-1, with TRBD1 matching 9 bases. Germline V CDR1 and CDR2: LNHDA, SQIVND (reference sequence). The CDR3 is 15 amino acids. V shed 3 bases and J 4 bases; nucleotides not matched to a gene: 6. The CDR3: CASSIPGQGLTEAFF. The CDR3 DNA sequence: TGTGCCAGTAGTATCCCGGGACAGGGCCTCACTGAAGCTTTCTTT.

This chain uses TRBV28 with TRBJ1-6; D not certain. Germline V CDR1 and CDR2: MDHEN, SYDVKM. CDR3 length equals 12 residues. V lost 6 bases and J 7 bases, leaving 7 bases between the germline ends. CDR3 DNA: TGTGCCAGCAGCCACCGAAATTCACCCCTCCACTTT. Amino acid sequence: CASSHRNSPLHF.

In DNA, the CDR3 is TGTGCCAGCAGTATAGTAGCGGGAACCCAACGCGAGCAGTTCTTC. It is translated as CASSIVAGTQREQFF. The genes are TRBV27 and TRBJ2-1, with 8 nucleotides matching TRBD2. Germline V gene sequence: CDR1 MNHEY, CDR2 SMNVEV (reference sequence). CDR3 length: 15 residues. Losses at the gene ends were 5 bases for V and 10 bases for J; bases not matched to a gene: 13.

This sequence joins TRBV24-1 and TRBJ1-2, with D possibly being TRBD1 (5 bases). V was shortened by 4 bases and J by 10 bases, with 12 bases between the two germline ends. The CDR3 spans 12 residues. Germline CDR1 KGHDR, CDR2 SFDVKD. This chain's CDR3 is CATSDNDRSYTF. CDR3 coding DNA: TGTGCCACCAGTGACAACGACAGATCCTACACCTTC.

This sequence joins TRBV5-6 and TRBJ2-1, with TRBD1 identical over 7 bases. The CDR3 runs to 17 residues. Germline V gene sequence: CDR1 SGHDT, CDR2 YYEEEE. The ends lost 4 bases at V and 0 bases at J; junction bases unmatched: 10. The chain's CDR3 is CASSLRTGGSSYNEQFF. The CDR3 DNA sequence: TGTGCCAGCAGCCTCAGGACAGGTGGAAGCTCCTACAATGAGCAGTTCTTC.

The chain recombines TRBV2 with TRBJ2-7, with D perhaps TRBD1 or TRBD2 (7 bases each). Trimming cost V 0 bases and J 8 bases, with 23 bases left between them. The CDR3 spans 17 residues. Germline V lookup: CDR1 SNHLY, CDR2 FYNNEI. The CDR3: CASSEALQGDPGGKQYF. DNA for the CDR3: TGTGCCAGCAGTGAAGCGCTTCAGGGGGACCCGGGAGGAAAGCAGTACTTC. The full variable domain, with the rest looked up from reference TRBV2 and TRBJ2-7, is EPEVTQTPSHQVTQMGQEVILRCVPISNHLYFYWYRQILGQKVEFLVSFYNNEISEKSEIFDDQFSVERPDGSNFTLKIRSTKLEDSAMYFCASSEALQGDPGGKQYFGPGTRLTVT.